This is a list of T cell receptor beta chains from one sample in a study of identifying expanded T cells in peripheral blood. Sequenced by immunoSEQ multiplex PCR; TCRdb stores in-frame clones only, minus some. The sample lists around 85,000 clones; roughly 91% were seen once. The sequencing input was blood. Receptors were obtained from a person aged 18 to 75 in good health. The CDR3 runs from the conserved cysteine through the conserved F or W. The D gene is left open where the match is weak.

D gene,J gene,V gene,CDR3 DNA,CDR3 protein
-,TRBJ1-2,TRBV28,TGTGCCAGCAGTCCGACCCCCACAGGGTCGGGTAACGGCTACACCTTC,CASSPTPTGSGNGYTF
-,TRBJ1-1,TRBV5-1,TGCGCCAGCAGCTTGGGCAGTTTGAACACTGAAGCTTTCTTT,CASSLGSLNTEAFF
-,TRBJ1-2,TRBV6-5,TGTGCCAGCCGCCGGACAAACTATGGCTACACCTTC,CASRRTNYGYTF
TRBD1,TRBJ2-2,TRBV29-1,TGCAGCGTCACACCACTGGACAGGGCCGGGGAGCTGTTTTTT,CSVTPLDRAGELFF
-,TRBJ2-3,TRBV2,TGTGCCAGCAGTGGCGGAGGGGATACGCAGTATTTT,CASSGGGDTQYF
TRBD1,TRBJ1-4,TRBV9,TGTGCCAGCAGCAGGCAGGGGGCAACTAATGAAAAACTGTTTTTT,CASSRQGATNEKLFF
-,TRBJ1-5,TRBV7-8,TGTGCCAGCAGCCGAGAAAGGGCGTTAAGCAATCAGCCCCAGCATTTT,CASSRERALSNQPQHF
TRBD1,TRBJ1-2,TRBV5-3,TGTGCCCGCCAACCGGGACAGGGGTTCTTAGGCTATGGCTACACCTTC,CARQPGQGFLGYGYTF
-,TRBJ1-1,TRBV7-9,TGTGCCAGCAGCCACCGGACAAAGAACACTGAAGCTTTCTTT,CASSHRTKNTEAFF
TRBD1,TRBJ2-7,TRBV7-9,TGTGCCAGCAGCGACCGGGACAGGGCTTACGAGCAGTACTTC,CASSDRDRAYEQYF